Each of the 18 T cell receptor beta chains below was sequenced from the same sample in a study of cytomegalovirus exposure and HLA in healthy donors. Clones were sequenced by immunoSEQ multiplex PCR, and TCRdb holds only the in-frame ones, with some missing. The data hold about 270,000 clones, with about 86% observed a single time. The specimen was PBMCs. The receptors here all came from a woman aged 18-29 years in good health and CMV-seronegative.

This chain connects TRBV1 to TRBJ1-3; the table assigns TRBD1, which was not confirmed against the DNA. TRBV1 represents a pseudogene. This CDR3 is 17 amino acids long. CDR3 sequence reads: CTSSQVAPNRGGNTIYF. The CDR3 DNA reads as TGCACCAGCAGCCAAGTGGCGCCCAACAGGGGAGGAAACACCATATATTTT.

This chain uses TRBV25-1 with TRBJ2-3; a possible D gene is TRBD2 (6 bases). V shed 3 bases and J shed 3 bases, with 13 bases lying between them. Germline loops: CDR1 MGHDK, CDR2 SYGVNS. The CDR3 is made up of 15 amino acids. CDR3 nucleotides: TGTGCCAGCAGTGACCGACTAGGAGCGACAGATACGCAGTATTTT. Protein: CASSDRLGATDTQYF.

V usage is TRBV30 and J usage is TRBJ2-7, with D possibly being TRBD2 (6 bases). The V gene lost 3 bases and the J gene lost 3 bases, with 15 bases spanning the gap. The V gene's germline CDR1 is GTSNPN and CDR2 SVGIG (reference sequence). CDR3 size: 14 residues. This CDR3 is CAWSPAEGFYEQYF. CDR3 DNA: TGTGCCTGGAGCCCCGCGGAGGGTTTCTACGAGCAGTACTTC.

CDR3 loop: CASSYDTMNTEAFF. The CDR3 DNA reads TGTGCCAGCAGTTACGACACAATGAACACTGAAGCTTTCTTT. The rearrangement links TRBV28 to TRBJ1-1; no clear D. Germline V CDR1 and CDR2: MDHEN, SYDVKM. The CDR3 runs 14 residues. Between the trimmed V and J ends, which lost 4 bases and 0 bases, there was a span of 9 bases.

The chain joins TRBV5-1 to TRBJ1-2; 8 nucleotides match TRBD1. Germline CDR1 SGHRS, CDR2 YFSETQ. V lost 4 bases and J lost 2; bases outside the gene matches: 7. This CDR3 is built from 15 residues. CDR3 DNA: TGCGCCAGCAGCCAGACCGGGACAGGAAACTATGGCTACACCTTC. Protein product: CASSQTGTGNYGYTF.

This clone was found once. The rearrangement uses TRBV30 and TRBJ1-1; D is uncertain. V was cut by 2 bases and J by 5 bases, with 15 bases left in between. Germline V gives CDR1 GTSNPN, CDR2 SVGIG (reference sequence). This CDR3 is built from 14 residues. The CDR3 DNA reads TGTGCCTGGAGTCCTGGAGGGATAAGAACTGAAGCTTTCTTT. Translated: CAWSPGGIRTEAFF.

In its sample, this clone was seen a few times. This same CDR3 is encoded by further DNA sequences in the sample. The J gene is TRBJ1-4, the V gene TRBV27; tentative D call: TRBD1 (6 bases). Germline V gene lookup returns CDR1 MNHEY and CDR2 SMNVEV (reference sequence). This CDR3 has 14 amino acids. Trimming removed 2 bases at V and 2 bases at J, with 6 bases between. Here the CDR3 DNA reads TGTGCCAGCAGTTTACAGGGGACTAATGAAAAACTGTTTTTT. Amino acids: CASSLQGTNEKLFF. The full variable domain, rest sourced from reference TRBV27 and TRBJ1-4, is EAQVTQNPRYLITVTGKKLTVTCSQNMNHEYMSWYRQDPGLGLRQIYYSMNVEVTDKGDVPEGYKVSRKEKRNFPLILESPSPNQTSLYFCASSLQGTNEKLFFGSGTQLSVL.

As to this clone: The junction differs from germline at one of its ends, possibly a read error. The CDR3 protein is CASSLGQGGEAFF. As DNA, the CDR3 is TGTGCTAGCAGCTTAGGACAGGGGGGAGAGGCTTTCTTT. The rearrangement joins TRBV7-7 to TRBJ1-1; TRBD1 aligns across 10 bases. Looked up from germline, CDR1 is SSHAT and CDR2 is FNYEAQ (reference sequence). This CDR3 region has 13 residues.

The genes are TRBV2 and TRBJ2-5; 8 bases match TRBD2. The CDR3 contains 14 residues. With 4 bases clipped from V and 10 bases from J, the junction kept 11 bases outside the gene matches. Germline V gene sequence: CDR1 SNHLY, CDR2 FYNNEI. Here the CDR3 DNA reads TGTGCCAGCAGTGGTGCTGGCTCGGGAGGGGTCCAGTACTTC. Its translation is CASSGAGSGGVQYF.

The genes are TRBV10-2 and TRBJ2-7; 10 nucleotides match TRBD1. The germline V gene encodes CDR1 WSHSY and CDR2 SAAADI. V shed 6 bases and J 3 bases; nucleotides not matched to a gene: 8. The CDR3 runs 15 residues. The CDR3 DNA reads TGCGCCAGCAGAACCGGGACAGGGGCATTCTACGAGCAGTACTTC. It translates to CASRTGTGAFYEQYF.

This chain uses TRBV11-2 with TRBJ2-5; 11 nucleotides agree with TRBD1. J lost 4 bases, V lost 5 bases, and 6 bases had no gene match. Germline assignment: CDR1 SGHAT and CDR2 FQNNGV. The CDR3 runs to 15 residues. The chain's CDR3 is CASSPGTGGGETQYF. CDR3 in DNA: TGTGCCAGCAGCCCCGGGACAGGGGGAGGAGAGACCCAGTACTTC.

J is TRBJ1-5 and V is TRBV25-1; no firm D call. This CDR3 comprises 15 residues. V dropped 0 bases and J dropped 5 bases, with 11 bases sitting between them. Looked up from germline, CDR1 is MGHDK and CDR2 is SYGVNS. CDR3 nucleotides: TGTGCCAGCAGTGAATATATTCGGGTGTATCAGCCCCAGCATTTT. Protein product: CASSEYIRVYQPQHF.

This chain links TRBV6-5 with TRBJ1-3; 8 nucleotides align to TRBD1. CDR1 and CDR2 from the germline V gene are MNHEY and SVGAGI. V shed 2 bases, J shed 6 bases, and the junction held 3 bases outside the gene matches. The CDR3 totals 14 residues. CDR3 sequence reads: CASSYAGGQNTIYF. The CDR3 DNA sequence: TGTGCCAGCAGTTACGCAGGGGGCCAAAACACCATATATTTT.

V is TRBV19 and J is TRBJ1-2; TRBD1 matches at 7 bases. The CDR3 covers 11 residues. Germline CDR1 reads LNHDA; CDR2 reads SQIVND (reference sequence). As DNA, the CDR3 is TGTGCATCGACAGGGAGGTATGGCTACACCTTC. Protein product: CASTGRYGYTF.

The V gene is TRBV10-3, the J gene TRBJ1-5; TRBD1 is a possible D gene (5 bases). CDR3 size: 17 residues. CDR1 is ENHRY and CDR2 is SYGVKD in the germline V gene. Trimming pared 4 bases from V and 0 bases from J, leaving 16 bases between. The CDR3 loop reads CAISGQGGKDSNQPQHF. CDR3 nucleotide sequence: TGTGCCATCAGTGGCCAGGGAGGTAAGGATAGCAATCAGCCCCAGCATTTT.

The rearrangement joins TRBV18 to TRBJ2-2; no clear D gene. CDR3 length: 11 amino acids. V gave up 6 bases and J gave up 5 bases, with 4 bases separating them. Per germline, CDR1 KGHSH and CDR2 LQKENI. The CDR3 sequence: CASSRTGELFF. For the CDR3, the DNA is TGTGCCAGCTCTAGAACCGGGGAGCTGTTTTTT.

A single count supports this clone. In DNA form, the CDR3 reads TGCGCCAGCAGCCAAGACACCTCGACTAGCGGGTTCTACAATGAGCAGTTCTTC. Encoded protein: CASSQDTSTSGFYNEQFF. The J gene is TRBJ2-1, the V gene TRBV4-3; 10 positions agree with TRBD2. Unmatched junction bases numbered 8, after V lost 0 bases and J lost 3 bases. The CDR3 spans 18 residues. Germline V gene data show CDR1 as LGHNA and CDR2 as YSLEER.

The rearrangement uses TRBV10-2 and TRBJ2-3; TRBD2 might be the D (5 bases). Germline CDR1 reads WSHSY; CDR2 reads SAAADI. There are 15 residues in the CDR3. V lost 4 bases, J lost 5 bases, and 16 bases lay in between. Written as DNA, the CDR3 is TGCGCCAGCAGTGTGACTACTGCGAGACTAGATACGCAGTATTTT. Its translation is CASSVTTARLDTQYF.